The clone carrying this T cell receptor beta chain was counted at least ten times. All patients reached thyroid surgery having received no treatment beforehand. This sample stems from a study of metastatic and nonmetastatic thyroid tumors. At the level of the study: Patients with malignant and benign thyroid disease provided blood and tumor or nodule tissue, whose repertoires were compared.

TCRdb recomputed clones from the PCR reads via MiXCR. The sample lists 23,000 or so clones; roughly 24% were seen once. The CDR3 spans 13 residues. After removal of 7 bases from V and 10 bases from J, the junction contained 10 bases not matched to a gene. The chain uses TRBV12-3 or TRBV12-4 and TRBJ2-3; 8 bases map to TRBD2. Sequences were obtained from tumor tissue. The clonotype was recovered from a female donor with papillary thyroid cancer or a benign thyroid nodule (not recorded which). Some clones in this sample may be carry-over from other donors' samples. In nucleotides, the CDR3 is TGTGCCAGCAACGACGGGGGGGGCGGTTCGCAGTATTTT. Protein: CASNDGGGGSQYF.